Below, one T cell receptor beta chain is given with its context. Trimming left V 3 bases short and J 5 bases short, with 11 bases between. Germline values: CDR1 MNHEY, CDR2 SMNVEV (reference sequence). The CDR3 has 13 residues. The data were taken from a study of radiation and T cells in renal cell carcinoma. The time point was: baseline pretreatment blood. Treatment noted: 15 Gy SBRT to primary tumor, nephrectomy 4 weeks later. Serial blood draws occurred at baseline and 2 and 4 weeks post-SBRT. The patient's renal cell carcinoma had clear cell pathology. The assay was immunoSEQ multiplex PCR, and TCRdb's table has in-frame clones only and misses some. The table lists 70,000 to 100,000 clones, about four fifths of them singletons.

The chain employs TRBV27 and TRBJ2-7; no firm D call. The TCR sequence derives from a man aged 55 to 70 with renal cell carcinoma. The source material was blood, sampled from a patient whose treatment included radiotherapy and nephrectomy. The CDR3 DNA is TGTGCCAGCAGTTTGATAATAGGGAACGAGCAGTACTTC. As protein: CASSLIIGNEQYF.